This T cell receptor beta chain was sequenced in a study of T cell changes during pregnancy in multiple sclerosis. The repertoire was sequenced with immunoSEQ multiplex PCR; TCRdb's copy has only in-frame clones and lacks some. The sample gives 50,000 to 60,000 clones, 85% to 90% of which show up once; 0.5% to 0.75% is in the top ten. V dropped 0 bases and J dropped 7 bases, with 11 bases sitting between them. Per the germline V gene, CDR1 is SGDLS and CDR2 is YYNGEE. This CDR3 is built from 14 residues. The chain is built from TRBV9 and TRBJ1-5; no firm D call. This specimen consisted of CD4+ T cells from peripheral blood mononuclear cells, obtained in the first trimester of pregnancy. The TCR comes from a female donor with multiple sclerosis, enrolled in a pregnancy study. CDR3 sequence (DNA): TGTGCCAGCAGCGTAGATTCGGGGATACAGCCCCAGCATTTT. This sequence encodes CASSVDSGIQPQHF.